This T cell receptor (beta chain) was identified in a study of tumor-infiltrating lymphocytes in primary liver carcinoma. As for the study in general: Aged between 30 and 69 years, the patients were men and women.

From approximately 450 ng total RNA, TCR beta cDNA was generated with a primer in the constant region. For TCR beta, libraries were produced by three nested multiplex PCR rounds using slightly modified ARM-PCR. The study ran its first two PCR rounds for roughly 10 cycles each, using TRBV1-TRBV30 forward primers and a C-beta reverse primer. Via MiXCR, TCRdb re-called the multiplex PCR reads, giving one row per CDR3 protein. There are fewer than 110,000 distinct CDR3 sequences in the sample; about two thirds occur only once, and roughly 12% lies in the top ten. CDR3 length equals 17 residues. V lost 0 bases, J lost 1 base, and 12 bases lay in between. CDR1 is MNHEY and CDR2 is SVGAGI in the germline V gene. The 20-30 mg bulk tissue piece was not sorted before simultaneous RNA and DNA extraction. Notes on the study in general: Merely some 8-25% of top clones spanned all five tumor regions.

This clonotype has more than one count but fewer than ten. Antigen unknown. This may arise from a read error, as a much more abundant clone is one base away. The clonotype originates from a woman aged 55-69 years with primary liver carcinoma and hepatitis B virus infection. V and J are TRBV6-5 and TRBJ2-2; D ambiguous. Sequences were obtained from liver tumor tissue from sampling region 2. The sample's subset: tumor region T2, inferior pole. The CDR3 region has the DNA TGTGCCAGCAGTTACTCGAGCGTGACTGAGAACACCGGGGAGCTGTTTTTT. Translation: CASSYSSVTENTGELFF.